The 5 T cell receptor beta chains reported below all come from one sample, sequenced in a study of blood T cell repertoires in COVID-19. Using immunoSEQ multiplex PCR, the repertoire was profiled, and TCRdb retains in-frame clones only, with some absent. The sample consists of 90,000 to 150,000 clones, roughly 80% of them appearing once. The sample comprised peripheral blood. All receptors come from a man in his 70s with acute or convalescent COVID-19.

The chain is built from TRBV5-8 and TRBJ2-1, with 9 bases aligning to TRBD2. Germline CDR1 is SGHTS and CDR2 is YDEGEE. V trimming: 4 bases; J trimming: 7 bases; junction bases outside the gene matches: 9. The CDR3 length is 15 residues. The DNA of the CDR3 is TGTGCCAGCAGCCGAGAGGGTAGCGGGAGAAATGAGCAGTTCTTC. Translated: CASSREGSGRNEQFF. The variable domain in full, completed from reference TRBV5-8 and TRBJ2-1, reads EAGVTQSPTHLIKTRGQQATLRCSPISGHTSVYWYQQALGLGLQFLLWYDEGEERNRGNFPPRFSGRQFPNYSSELNVNALELEDSALYLCASSREGSGRNEQFFGPGTRLTVL.

The chain links TRBV7-8 to TRBJ2-1; TRBD2 matches at 10 bases. The CDR3 consists of 14 residues. CDR1 is SGHVS and CDR2 is FQNEAQ in the germline V gene. Germline trimming cut 7 bases from V and 9 bases from J; bases unmatched to any gene: 9. The DNA of the CDR3 is TGTGCCAGCACCAAAGCGGGGGGGGCCGGTGAGCAGTTCTTC. It specifies CASTKAGGAGEQFF.

This clone appeared a few times. The chain carries TRBV9 and TRBJ2-2; D is uncertain. Trimming took 5 bases from V and 0 from J, leaving 8 bases between them. There are 14 residues in the CDR3. The germline CDR1 and CDR2 sequences are SGDLS and YYNGEE. The CDR3 sequence: CASSNTANTGELFF. DNA of the CDR3: TGTGCCAGCAGTAATACAGCGAACACCGGGGAGCTGTTTTTT.

The chain uses TRBV18 and TRBJ2-5; no firm D call. The germline V gene encodes CDR1 KGHSH and CDR2 LQKENI. The V gene lost 0 bases and the J gene lost 4 bases, with 9 bases spanning the gap. The CDR3 sequence is 14 residues long. DNA of the CDR3: TGTGCCAGCTCACCACCTGGGCTACCAGAGACCCAGTACTTC. This codes for CASSPPGLPETQYF.

The rearrangement joins TRBV2 to TRBJ2-1; 13 bases map to TRBD2. V was clipped by 3 bases and J by 0 bases; unmatched bases: 5. The CDR3 has 18 residues. Germline CDR1 is SNHLY and CDR2 is FYNNEI. The CDR3: CASSERLAGGSSYNEQFF. CDR3 sequence (DNA): TGTGCCAGCAGTGAGCGACTAGCGGGGGGTAGCTCCTACAATGAGCAGTTCTTC.